The rows below give T cell receptor beta chains drawn from one sample of a study of T cells after somatic rescue of genetic block. Profiling relied on immunoSEQ multiplex PCR, and the TCRdb table lists in-frame clones only, not all of them. This table has about 14,000 clones, roughly 71% appearing once. Sequenced input: peripheral blood mononuclear cells (PBMCs). Receptors were obtained from a man aged 18 to 29. Both conserved end residues are part of each CDR3. A D gene is named only where the DNA matches it firmly. Size is stated for part of the rows, as once, few or many counts, or as a class when the clone is expanded.

j_call v_call clone_size d_call cdr3_nt cdr3_aa
TRBJ1-1 TRBV29-1 - - TGCAGCGTTGGCAGGGTTAACACTGAAGCTTTCTTT CSVGRVNTEAFF
TRBJ2-1 TRBV6-1 - TRBD2 TGTGCCAGCAGGACTGGACTAGCGGGAGTGGAGCAGTTCTTC CASRTGLAGVEQFF
TRBJ2-3 TRBV7-3 - TRBD2 TGTGCCAGCAGCTTCCCGGGACTAGCGGGAGATGGGGGCACAGATACGCAGTATTTT CASSFPGLAGDGGTDTQYF
TRBJ2-5 TRBV15 - - TGTGCCACCAGCAGAGATGTTCCGCTTACGACAGGGAGGGAGACCCAGTACTTC CATSRDVPLTTGRETQYF
TRBJ2-7 TRBV28 few TRBD2 TGTGCCAGCATTCATCCCCCCCTTCACCTAGCGGGGAACTCCTACGAGCAGTACTTC CASIHPPLHLAGNSYEQYF
TRBJ2-2 TRBV6-6 - TRBD1 TGTGCCAGCAGTCCCGACAGGGCCGCGTGGATGCTGTTTTTT CASSPDRAAWMLFF
TRBJ2-1 TRBV4-1 once TRBD1 TGCGCCAGCAACCCCGGGCAGGGGGCCAACAATGAGCAGTTCTTC CASNPGQGANNEQFF
TRBJ2-7 TRBV4-2 - - TGTGCCAGCAGTCATAGAAATAGTAACGAGCAGTACTTC CASSHRNSNEQYF
TRBJ2-3 TRBV5-1 once - TGCGCCAGCAGCTTCGGTCATACTAGCACAGATACGCAGTATTTT CASSFGHTSTDTQYF
TRBJ2-5 TRBV11-2 many - TGTGCCAGCAGCTTGATCGCCAGGTACCAAGAGACCCAGTACTTC CASSLIARYQETQYF
TRBJ2-3 TRBV29-1 - - TGCAGCGCCGTCGAATTGCGGGGGCTCACAGATACGCAGTATTTT CSAVELRGLTDTQYF
TRBJ1-4 TRBV5-1 - TRBD1 TGCGCCAGCAGCTTCACCGGGACAGGGAATGAAAAACTGTTTTTT CASSFTGTGNEKLFF
TRBJ1-2 TRBV15 - - TGTGCCACCAGCAGATTGAGATCCGCGGCGCGCCGAACGAACTATGGCTACACCTTC CATSRLRSAARRTNYGYTF